This T cell receptor (beta chain) was identified in a study of OX40 agonist ivuxolimab in advanced cancers. Overall study: From roughly 20 to 79 years was the age range, with a mean of around 57 years, and approximately 80% were male. Therapy given before enrollment (anti-PD-1, anti-PD-L1 or anti-CTLA-4) was allowed, and around 40% had some.

The study sampled blood at baseline, cycle 4 day 1, and cycle 7 day 1. Details on this clone: Its specificity is not known.

The data were produced by immunoSEQ multiplex PCR, yet TCRdb's version contains in-frame clones alone and is incomplete. The table includes about 26,000 clones, under 80% detected once. Study results and caveats: Averaged across samples, CD8+ T cells carried more expanded clones than CD4+ did.

The starting material was CD4+ or CD8+ T cells sorted from blood, obtained in a trial of the OX40 agonist ivuxolimab. This sequence was found in an adult with an advanced solid tumor such as melanoma, head and neck, liver or kidney cancer.

For the CDR3, the DNA is TGTGCCTGGAGTCGAGGACAGGGTACAGATACGCAGTATTTT. Its translation: CAWSRGQGTDTQYF. The chain employs TRBV30 and TRBJ2-3; 8 positions match TRBD1. This CDR3 has 14 residues. CDR1 and CDR2 (germline): GTSNPN, SVGIG (reference sequence). The J segment lost 3 bases and the V segment lost 2 bases, leaving 4 bases of the junction unmatched.